The sequence of this T cell receptor beta chain was determined in a study of T cells expressing NK-cell markers (dated by TCRdb to 2019 to 2021). About the full investigation: Three sorted T-cell subsets (CD3+CD56+NKG2C+, CD3+CD56+NKG2C- and CD3+CD56-NKG2C+) from seven to nine donors had their TCR beta-chain repertoires profiled. Among the eight sequenced donors, only one was HCMV-seronegative, while the other seven were HCMV-seropositive. Randomly selected healthy volunteers, three men and five women, were used as the eight sequenced donors. Libraries were sequenced as 2 x 150 bp reads on Illumina HiSeq 2000/2500, MiSeq or NextSeq.

Instrument on record: Illumina HiSeq 2000. 5'RACE template switching, by which a universal primer site and unique molecular identifiers were added, was used to make TCR beta cDNA libraries. Priming for cDNA synthesis came from the TCR beta constant segment, and two successive PCR amplification steps followed. Concerning the study's data processing: Reads were demultiplexed and grouped by UMI with MIGEC, and clonotypes were assembled and quantified with MiTCR. To exclude erroneous sequences, only TCR cDNA sequences supported by at least two reads were retained. The tcR package was used for downstream repertoire analysis, with clonotypes matched between fractions based on CDR3 nucleotide sequence plus V segment. VDJmatch was used to annotate antigen specificity against VDJdb, with one amino acid substitution allowed in CDR3. TCRdb reprocessed the reads, reporting each CDR3 protein sequence once and no DNA. The V and J calls here are based on TCRdb, not the publication. The sample's records list about 550,000 distinct CDR3 sequences. Jointly, the top ten make up approximately 3.6% of the sample.

As regards this clonotype: The specificity of this receptor is unknown.

Spanning cysteine to phenylalanine, the CDR3 consists of 14 amino acids. No DNA appears here. CDR1 and CDR2 (SQVTM, ANQGSEA) derive from the germline V gene. HCMV-specific IgG was detected in serum with a commercial ELISA kit to determine HCMV serostatus. Ficoll density gradient centrifugation was used to isolate peripheral blood mononuclear cells from blood. Overall study results and their limits: In six donors, the dominant CD3+CD56+NKG2C+ clonotypes were among the top 10 CD8+ clonotypes and accounted for about 1.0-7.0% of CD8+ T cells. Those dominant clonotypes were again the most abundant among CD3+CD56-NKG2C+ cells in a handful of donors, at about 25-60.1%. Whether the expanded NKG2C-expressing T cell clones were specific for HCMV antigens was left unclear.

Sequenced sample: blood T cells: a sorted CD56 or NKG2C T cell subset, CD4+ or CD8+ T cells, or bulk PBMC T cells (not recorded which). The rearranged chain carries TRBV29-1 and TRBJ1-4; the D call from TCRdb, TRBD1, cannot be confirmed without DNA. The clonotype originates from a man aged 18 to 29 in good health. Donor details come from another sample of the same person, matched by shared clones. CDR3 sequence: CSVRLTGGGGKLFF.